The TCR beta chain described here comes from a study of blood T cell repertoires in COVID-19. Background on the study: The origin of the acute and convalescent COVID-19 samples was the United States, Italy and Spain. PBMCs, B-cell-depleted T cells, or T cells provided the cDNA or gDNA that made up the material.

Method: immunoSEQ multiplex PCR; TCRdb's copy keeps in-frame clones and lacks some. The data contain tens of thousands of clones, around nine tenths of them singletons. The CDR3 is 14 amino acids. Germline assignment: CDR1 MNHEY and CDR2 SMNVEV (reference sequence). Trimming cost V 5 bases and J 1 base, with 9 bases left between them. The receptor was derived from a man aged 55 to 69 with active COVID-19. The rearrangement uses TRBV27 and TRBJ1-5, with D maybe TRBD1 (5 bases). The sample taken for sequencing was peripheral blood. The CDR3 reads CASSPGQSNQPQHF. The DNA for the CDR3 is TGTGCCAGCAGTCCAGGACAAAGCAATCAGCCCCAGCATTTT.